Listed here are 17 T cell receptor beta chains from one sample, sequenced in a study of shared clonotypes between healthy human individuals. TCRdb keeps only in-frame clones here, not all; method: immunoSEQ multiplex PCR. The data contain some 1,400,000 clones, 96% of them singletons. The sequenced sample was naive CD4+ T cells sorted from blood. Documented subset: CD45RA+ positively selected. These receptors were obtained from a man aged 25 to 40 in good health.

CDR3 sequence: CASSVSPQAIRSTDTQYF. The CDR3 region has the DNA TGTGCCAGCAGCGTTTCGCCACAGGCTATTAGGAGCACAGATACGCAGTATTTT. The chain has TRBV9 and TRBJ2-3; TRBD1 is a possible D gene (5 bases). CDR3 length equals 18 residues. The V gene lost 2 bases and the J gene lost 0 bases, with 19 bases spanning the gap. Germline V gene lookup returns CDR1 SGDLS and CDR2 YYNGEE.

The genes are TRBV7-9 and TRBJ2-2, with unresolved D. Per germline, CDR1 SEHNR and CDR2 FQNEAQ (reference sequence). This CDR3 contains 11 residues. V dropped 5 bases and J dropped 10 bases, with 8 bases sitting between them. The CDR3 sequence is CASSPTVELFF. CDR3 nucleotides: TGTGCCAGCAGCCCCACAGTGGAGCTGTTTTTT.

The chain joins TRBV7-2 to TRBJ2-7; 9 bases map to TRBD2. V trimming: 5 bases; J trimming: 0 bases; junction bases outside the gene matches: 5. CDR1 is SGHTA and CDR2 is FQGNSA in the germline V gene. The CDR3 is made up of 15 amino acids. For the CDR3, the DNA is TGTGCCAGCAGCCCTGGACTAGCGTTCTCCTACGAGCAGTACTTC. Translation gives CASSPGLAFSYEQYF.

This chain links TRBV15 with TRBJ2-3; 14 bases line up with TRBD2. The CDR3 is 20 amino acids. The J segment lost 0 bases and the V segment lost 0 bases, leaving 8 bases of the junction unmatched. Per the germline V gene, CDR1 is LNHNV and CDR2 is YYDKDF (reference sequence). CDR3 region: CATSRDLGLAGGASTDTQYF. CDR3 nucleotide sequence: TGTGCCACCAGCAGAGATCTCGGACTAGCGGGAGGAGCAAGCACAGATACGCAGTATTTT.

This chain links TRBV10-2 with TRBJ2-7, with 7 bases fitting TRBD2. CDR1 and CDR2 from the germline V gene are WSHSY and SAAADI. V lost 6 bases, J lost 4 bases, and 12 bases stayed unmatched. The CDR3 runs 15 residues. This CDR3 reads CASRNPGLSVYEQYF. CDR3 sequence (DNA): TGCGCCAGCAGGAACCCGGGACTATCAGTTTACGAGCAGTACTTC.

This chain connects TRBV19 to TRBJ2-7; perhaps TRBD2 as D (5 bases). The CDR3 totals 14 residues. The germline V and J ends were trimmed by 3 bases and 5 bases, with 14 bases remaining between them. Germline-derived CDR1 and CDR2 are LNHDA and SQIVND (reference sequence). The CDR3 bases are TGTGCCAGTAGTATCTCCGGGAAACCTAACGAGCAGTACTTC. Protein: CASSISGKPNEQYF. Filled out from reference TRBV19 and TRBJ2-7, the complete variable domain reads DGGITQSPKYLFRKEGQNVTLSCEQNLNHDAMYWYRQDPGQGLRLIYYSQIVNDFQKGDIAEGYSVSREKKESFPLTVTSAQKNPTAFYLCASSISGKPNEQYFGPGTRLTVT.

J is TRBJ1-1 and V is TRBV6-1; D ambiguous. The CDR3 runs 14 residues. Trimming cost V 4 bases and J 5 bases, with 14 bases left between them. CDR1 is MNHNS and CDR2 is SASEGT in the germline V gene. The CDR3 region is CASSAGVGWTEAFF. CDR3 bases: TGTGCCAGCAGTGCTGGGGTGGGCTGGACTGAAGCTTTCTTT.

With respect to this clone: This same CDR3 is encoded by further DNA sequences in the sample. The CDR3 bases are TGTGCCAGCAGTTTTAGAGGGCCTGGGGCCAACGTCCTGACTTTC. Translated: CASSFRGPGANVLTF. This chain uses TRBV27 with TRBJ2-6, with D possibly matching TRBD2 (5 bases). The CDR3 loop spans 15 amino acids. Trimming pared 3 bases from V and 2 bases from J, leaving 8 bases between. Germline V gene sequence: CDR1 MNHEY, CDR2 SMNVEV (reference sequence). Drawing the rest from reference TRBV27 and TRBJ2-6, the complete variable domain is EAQVTQNPRYLITVTGKKLTVTCSQNMNHEYMSWYRQDPGLGLRQIYYSMNVEVTDKGDVPEGYKVSRKEKRNFPLILESPSPNQTSLYFCASSFRGPGANVLTFGAGSRLTVL.

The gene calls are TRBV5-1 and TRBJ2-7; 7 bases align to TRBD1. CDR3 length equals 14 residues. V was clipped by 5 bases and J by 2 bases; unmatched bases: 7. Germline V gene data show CDR1 as SGHRS and CDR2 as YFSETQ. CDR3 region: CASRRWTGTYEQYF. For the CDR3, the DNA is TGCGCCAGCAGACGATGGACAGGCACCTACGAGCAGTACTTC.

The V and J genes are TRBV15 and TRBJ2-7, with D perhaps matching TRBD2 (6 bases). V lost 3 bases, J lost 0 bases, and 9 bases lay in between. The CDR3 is made up of 14 amino acids. CDR1 is LNHNV, CDR2 YYDKDF, per germline (reference sequence). Written as DNA, the CDR3 is TGTGCCACCAGCAGGGGGGACTTCTCCTACGAGCAGTACTTC. Translated: CATSRGDFSYEQYF.

The gene calls are TRBV5-1 and TRBJ2-7, with 7 bases lining up with TRBD1. After removal of 4 bases from V and 3 bases from J, the junction contained 10 bases not matched to a gene. Germline values: CDR1 SGHRS, CDR2 YFSETQ. This CDR3 has 15 amino acids. This chain's CDR3 is CASSARTRQGYEQYF. As DNA, the CDR3 is TGCGCCAGCAGCGCACGGACGCGACAGGGCTACGAGCAGTACTTC.

V usage is TRBV29-1 and J usage is TRBJ2-3; the D gene could be TRBD1 or TRBD2 (5 bases each). Germline CDR1 SQVTM, CDR2 ANQGSEA. The CDR3 sequence is 16 residues long. Trimming cost V 5 bases and J 4 bases, with 22 bases left between them. DNA for the CDR3: TGCAGCGTTAAACCGGGACCGTGGAAGTGGGCAGATACGCAGTATTTT. Its protein product is CSVKPGPWKWADTQYF.

The V call is TRBV15, the J call TRBJ2-3; 11 bases match TRBD2. The CDR3 loop spans 20 amino acids. CDR1 is LNHNV and CDR2 is YYDKDF in the germline V gene (reference sequence). V lost 0 bases to trimming and J lost 3 bases; unmatched junction nucleotides: 14. The CDR3 nucleotides are TGTGCCACCAGCAGAGATAAGGGTAGCGGGAGGGGAGACGGTACAGATACGCAGTATTTT. Translated, it gives CATSRDKGSGRGDGTDTQYF.

This chain joins TRBV9 and TRBJ2-1, with 9 bases identical to TRBD2. The germline gives CDR1 SGDLS, CDR2 YYNGEE. The CDR3 runs to 16 residues. V trimming: 0 bases; J trimming: 5 bases; junction bases outside the gene matches: 6. In nucleotides, the CDR3 is TGTGCCAGCAGCGTAGCTTTGCGGGAGGGGGACAATGAGCAGTTCTTC. Translation gives CASSVALREGDNEQFF.

Remarks on this clone: The sample contains more than one DNA sequence encoding this CDR3. CDR3 protein: CASSQGTYGYTF. Here the CDR3 DNA reads TGTGCCAGTAGCCAAGGGACCTATGGCTACACCTTC. The V and J genes are TRBV19 and TRBJ1-2, with D tentatively TRBD1 (5 bases). The CDR3 totals 12 residues. CDR1 is LNHDA, CDR2 SQIVND, per germline (reference sequence). V was pared by 6 bases and J by 4 bases, with 9 bases between.

V and J are TRBV5-1 and TRBJ2-7; 9 bases line up with TRBD1. The CDR3 is made up of 13 amino acids. Unmatched junction bases numbered 3, after V lost 4 bases and J lost 4 bases. Germline V gene lookup returns CDR1 SGHRS and CDR2 YFSETQ. In nucleotides, the CDR3 is TGCGCCAGCAGCCCGACAGGGGGGTACGAGCAGTACTTC. This encodes CASSPTGGYEQYF.

This clone was counted a single time. This rearrangement joins TRBV27 to TRBJ2-1; unclear D gene. The V end lost 6 bases, the J end lost 2 bases, and 8 bases lay between the germline ends. The CDR3 spans 13 residues. CDR1 is MNHEY and CDR2 is SMNVEV in the germline V gene (reference sequence). CDR3 nucleotide sequence: TGTGCCAGCAGGCAAAAAACCTACAATGAGCAGTTCTTC. It translates to CASRQKTYNEQFF.